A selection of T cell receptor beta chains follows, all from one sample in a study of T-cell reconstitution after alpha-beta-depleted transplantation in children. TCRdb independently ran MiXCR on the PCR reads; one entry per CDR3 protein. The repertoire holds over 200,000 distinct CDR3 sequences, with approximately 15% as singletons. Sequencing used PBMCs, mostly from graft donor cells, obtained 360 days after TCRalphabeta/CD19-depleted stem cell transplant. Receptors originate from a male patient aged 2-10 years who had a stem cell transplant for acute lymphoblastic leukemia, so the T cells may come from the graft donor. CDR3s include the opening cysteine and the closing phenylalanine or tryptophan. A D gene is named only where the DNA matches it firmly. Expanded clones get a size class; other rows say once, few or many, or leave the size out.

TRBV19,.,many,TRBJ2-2,TGTGCCAGTAGTACGTCCAAACAGGGATCCCGGGAGCTGTTTTTT,CASSTSKQGSRELFF
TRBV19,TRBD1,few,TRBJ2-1,TGTGCCAGTACGTGGGACAGCCTCTCCTACAATGAGCAGTTCTTC,CASTWDSLSYNEQFF
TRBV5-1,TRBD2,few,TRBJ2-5,TGCGCCAGCAGAACTAGCGGCACCCGGGAACAAGAGACCCAGTACTTC,CASRTSGTREQETQYF
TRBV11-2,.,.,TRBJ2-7,TGTGCCAGCAGCTTAGGGAACAGGGACGAGCAGTACTTC,CASSLGNRDEQYF
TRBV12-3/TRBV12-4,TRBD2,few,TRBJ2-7,TGTGCCAGCAGCCACGGCCGGGGGGGTCTACGGTACGAGCAGTACTTC,CASSHGRGGLRYEQYF
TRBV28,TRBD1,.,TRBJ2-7,TGTGCCAGCTACAAGGGACAGAGATCTTACGAGCAGTACTTC,CASYKGQRSYEQYF
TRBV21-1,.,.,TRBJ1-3,TGTGCCAGCAGGCACAGGGGCGACACCATATATTTT,CASRHRGDTIYF
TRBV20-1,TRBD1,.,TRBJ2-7,TGCAGTGCTGAGACAGGGGCGGCGCGAGAGCAGTACTTC,CSAETGAAREQYF
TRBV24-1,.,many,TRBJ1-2,TGTGCCACCAGTGAACAGGGTTATGGCTACACCTTC,CATSEQGYGYTF
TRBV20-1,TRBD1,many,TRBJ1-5,TGCAGTGCTAATGGGGGACAGGGCAATCAGCCCCAGCATTTT,CSANGGQGNQPQHF
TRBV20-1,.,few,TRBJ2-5,TGCAGTGCTAGGAGGGCGGGGACAGCAATCCGGGGCCAAGAGACCCAGTACTTC,CSARRAGTAIRGQETQYF
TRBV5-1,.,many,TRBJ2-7,TGCGCCAGCAGCGTTTCGGGACAAGGGGGGCAGTACTTC,CASSVSGQGGQYF
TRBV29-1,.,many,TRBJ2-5,TGCAGCGTTCGATTAGACGGGCAAGAGACCCAGTACTTC,CSVRLDGQETQYF
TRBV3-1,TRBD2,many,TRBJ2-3,TGTGCCAGCAGCCAGACAGGTCATGCTGGTGGGGTAGCGGGGAATACGCAGTATTTT,CASSQTGHAGGVAGNTQYF
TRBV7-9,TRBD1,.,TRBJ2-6,TGTGCCAGCAGCTTCCGGGACAGCGTCTCTGGGGCCAACGTCCTGACTTTC,CASSFRDSVSGANVLTF
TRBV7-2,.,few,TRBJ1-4,TGTGCCAGCAGCGCAGGGACGGCTCCTAATGAAAAACTGTTTTTT,CASSAGTAPNEKLFF
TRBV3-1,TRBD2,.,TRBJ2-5,TGTGCCAGCAGCCGAAACTCGCGACTAGCGGGGGAAGAGACCCAGTACTTC,CASSRNSRLAGEETQYF
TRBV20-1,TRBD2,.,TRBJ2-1,TGCAGTGCTGCCGGGACTAGCGGGGGGCCGAGCTCCTACAATGAGCAGTTCTTC,CSAAGTSGGPSSYNEQFF